Sequencing of this T cell receptor beta chain was carried out in a study of beta chain features in type 1 diabetes. Study-wide points: Over-representation of high TCR-expressing cells was a possible consequence of cDNA sequencing.

Only a few counts were recorded for this clone. Its antigen is unidentified. CDR1 is MDHEN and CDR2 is SYDVKM in the germline V gene. J gave up 6 bases and V 6 bases, and 6 bases lay outside the gene matches. This CDR3 comprises 15 residues. Since all of the isolated RNA was reverse transcribed, expressed TCRB transcripts were what got sequenced. Libraries were prepared by immunoSEQ multiplex PCR; TCRdb keeps only in-frame clonotypes and omits some of them. Of hundreds of thousands of clones listed, roughly an eighth are singletons. This TCR derives from a man younger than 35 in good health. The chain links TRBV28 to TRBJ2-7, with 15 bases lining up with TRBD2. Source material: naive CD4+ T cells from blood. Written as DNA, the CDR3 is TGTGCCAGCAGCAATTCGGGACTAGCGGGAGGCGAGCAGTACTTC. It specifies CASSNSGLAGGEQYF.